The sequence of this T cell receptor (beta chain) was determined in a study of monozygotic twins with inflammatory bowel disease. Findings and limits, study-wide: TCRbeta diversity (inverse Simpson) was lower in IBD patients than in healthy co-twins. Different subtypes (of T cells) could not be told apart from one another.

On this clonotype itself: Its antigen is not known.

Each donor had 2.5 ml of blood drawn. Addition of UMIs with a 6-nucleotide sample barcode was achieved by template switching. TCRdb reprocessed the 5' RACE reads, with one entry per CDR3 protein and no DNA. In all, the sample yields fewer than 450,000 distinct CDR3 sequences. CDR1 and CDR2 (germline): SQVTM, ANQGSEA. The CDR3 sequence is 13 residues long. The sequence was collected from a human donor with ulcerative colitis or Crohn's disease, or a healthy co-twin of an affected twin (not recorded which). The V call is TRBV29-1, the J call TRBJ2-7; TCRdb calls TRBD1, which cannot be checked without DNA. The sample comprised blood. The CDR3 reads CSVTGTGNYEQYF.